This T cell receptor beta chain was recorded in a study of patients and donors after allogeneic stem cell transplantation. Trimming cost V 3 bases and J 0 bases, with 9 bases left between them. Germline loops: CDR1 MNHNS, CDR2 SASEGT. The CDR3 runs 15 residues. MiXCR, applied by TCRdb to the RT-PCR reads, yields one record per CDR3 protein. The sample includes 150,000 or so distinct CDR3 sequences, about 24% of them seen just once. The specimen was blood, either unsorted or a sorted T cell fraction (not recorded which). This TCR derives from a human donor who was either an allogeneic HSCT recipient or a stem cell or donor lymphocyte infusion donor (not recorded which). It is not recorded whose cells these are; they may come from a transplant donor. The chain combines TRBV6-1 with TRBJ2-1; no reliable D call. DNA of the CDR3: TGTGCCAGCAGTGACAGGCCAAGCTCCTACAATGAGCAGTTCTTC. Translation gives CASSDRPSSYNEQFF.